Listed below are T cell receptor beta chains from one sample, sequenced in a study of CD8 T cells in ankylosing spondylitis. TCRdb passed the 5' RACE reads through MiXCR, listing each CDR3 protein once. This sample has hundreds of thousands of distinct CDR3 sequences, with 10% to 15% found just once. What was sequenced was blood, either unsorted or a sorted T cell fraction (not recorded which). The receptors shown here come from a male donor with ankylosing spondylitis. CDR3s leave out the opening cysteine and the closing phenylalanine or tryptophan.

j_call v_call cdr3_aa
TRBJ2-1 TRBV15 ATSRDRERFHEQF
TRBJ1-2 TRBV15 ATSRDRVDGYT
TRBJ2-2 TRBV27 ASTRQGANGELF
TRBJ2-1 TRBV27 ASSFIRTSGSGSEQF
TRBJ2-7 TRBV7-9 ASSLVARQGAYEQY
TRBJ2-2 TRBV9 ASIRGPSGDTGELF
TRBJ2-7 TRBV18 ASSPSGTSGRGYEQY
TRBJ1-2 TRBV25-1 ASRPTGGTSGYT
TRBJ2-3 TRBV7-2 ASSLGLAGGADTQY
TRBJ2-5 TRBV28 ASSSPTGIDQTQY
TRBJ2-7 TRBV15 ATSRDVLHEQY
TRBJ2-2 TRBV12-3/TRBV12-4 ASSRLAAQTGELF
TRBJ2-5 TRBV24-1 ATSDYTAGVRETQY
TRBJ2-7 TRBV6-1 ALQSDRGSAYEQY
TRBJ2-7 TRBV25-1 ASSDRLDEQY
TRBJ1-4 TRBV30 AWSRQNREWEKLF
TRBJ2-7 TRBV11-2 ASSLGQLNSYEQY
TRBJ2-1 TRBV29-1 SVGEGTGSNEQF
TRBJ1-1 TRBV10-3 VISESLGTVNTEAF
TRBJ2-2 TRBV12-3/TRBV12-4 ASSLEPTWGLF
TRBJ2-3 TRBV29-1 SVEEIPSTDTQY
TRBJ2-4 TRBV18 ASSRIKGTAGLAKNIQY
TRBJ1-1 TRBV9 ASSERGYNTEAF
TRBJ2-5 TRBV2 ASSKRAGVGETQY
TRBJ1-1 TRBV5-1 ASSARTGGASEAF
TRBJ1-5 TRBV24-1 ATSDPWDRGPQH
TRBJ1-1 TRBV7-6 ASSLITGGKTEAF
TRBJ2-7 TRBV12-3/TRBV12-4 ASSFLASSSYEQY
TRBJ2-2 TRBV12-3/TRBV12-4 ASTGPGASGTGELF
TRBJ2-1 TRBV20-1 SAERNNEQF
TRBJ2-2 TRBV20-1 SASPSGTGELF
TRBJ2-2 TRBV7-9 ASSLEPALTGELF
TRBJ1-1 TRBV27 ASSLLGGSTF
TRBJ2-7 TRBV11-2 ASSVLPYKQY
TRBJ1-2 TRBV20-1 SARDRRELGGYT
TRBJ2-1 TRBV10-3 AISGGGKGSYNEQF
TRBJ1-1 TRBV7-9 ASSSLVAF
TRBJ2-7 TRBV27 ASSSGASYGQY
TRBJ2-7 TRBV12-3/TRBV12-4 ACSLSGGTSGFYEQY
TRBJ1-2 TRBV2 ASSDGGTRGRRDGYT
TRBJ1-2 TRBV20-1 SAMGGQGANYGYT
TRBJ2-2 TRBV5-1 ASSLTGGPGELF
TRBJ2-2 TRBV12-3/TRBV12-4 ASRLAGESGELF
TRBJ1-1 TRBV3-1 ASSQAPPGRPNTEAF